What follows are 2 T cell receptor beta chains derived from one specimen sequenced in a study of T cell responses to AZD1222 COVID-19 vaccine. TCRdb's copy holds only in-frame clones and misses some; the assay was immunoSEQ multiplex PCR. The repertoire holds more than 110,000 clones, with 80% to 90% as singletons. The material sequenced was peripheral blood, taken on day 0 of AZD1222 vaccination. The receptors derive from an adult in good health.

The DNA for the CDR3 is TGTGCCAGCAGCCAGGGGTTCCTCATTTTAGACCTCCACTTT. This sequence encodes CASSQGFLILDLHF. V is TRBV28 and J is TRBJ1-6; perhaps TRBD1 as D (6 bases). V was clipped by 6 bases and J by 15 bases, with 21 bases between them. CDR1 is MDHEN, CDR2 SYDVKM, per germline. The CDR3 has 14 amino acids. The whole variable domain, filled in from reference TRBV28 and TRBJ1-6, reads DVKVTQSSRYLVKRTGEKVFLECVQDMDHENMFWYRQDPGLGLRLIYFSYDVKMKEKGDIPEGYSVSREKKERFSLILESASTNQTSMYLCASSQGFLILDLHFGNGTRLTVT.

J is TRBJ2-3 and V is TRBV5-1; TRBD1 agrees at 10 bases. J was trimmed by 3 bases and V by 4 bases; bases with no gene match: 8. The germline V gene has CDR1 SGHRS and CDR2 YFSETQ. The CDR3 is 16 amino acids. CDR3 nucleotides: TGCGCCAGCAGCCAGACAGGGGGCGACCTTACAGATACGCAGTATTTT. Encoded protein: CASSQTGGDLTDTQYF.